The clone carrying this T cell receptor (beta chain) has more than one count but fewer than ten. What it binds is unknown. Investigators amplified TCR beta CDR3 regions from RNA transcripts. Second-round multiplex PCR followed a first-round RT-PCR using HTBI primers. Each CDR3 protein is one row after TCRdb ran MiXCR on the multiplex PCR reads. The table lists a few hundred thousand distinct CDR3 sequences, about 18% of them singletons, with roughly 2.6% in the top ten. Diagnoses were established from clinical symptoms, serum thyroxine, TRAb, thyroid ultrasound and orbital computed tomography. The data were obtained in a study of Graves' ophthalmopathy and Graves' hyperthyroidism. Findings of the study overall: Most thyroid-expanded clonotypes exceeding 0.001 frequency were also found in blood.

Germline values: CDR1 KGHSH, CDR2 LQKENI. V lost 6 bases, J lost 7 bases, and 13 bases lay in between. The CDR3 is 13 amino acids. The sequenced material came from peripheral blood. The receptor comes from an adult woman with stable Graves' hyperthyroidism. This chain connects TRBV18 to TRBJ1-5; TRBD1 is a possible D gene (6 bases). The CDR3 sequence: CASSKTGAQPQHF. In DNA, the CDR3 is TGTGCCAGCTCTAAAACGGGGGCGCAGCCCCAGCATTTT.